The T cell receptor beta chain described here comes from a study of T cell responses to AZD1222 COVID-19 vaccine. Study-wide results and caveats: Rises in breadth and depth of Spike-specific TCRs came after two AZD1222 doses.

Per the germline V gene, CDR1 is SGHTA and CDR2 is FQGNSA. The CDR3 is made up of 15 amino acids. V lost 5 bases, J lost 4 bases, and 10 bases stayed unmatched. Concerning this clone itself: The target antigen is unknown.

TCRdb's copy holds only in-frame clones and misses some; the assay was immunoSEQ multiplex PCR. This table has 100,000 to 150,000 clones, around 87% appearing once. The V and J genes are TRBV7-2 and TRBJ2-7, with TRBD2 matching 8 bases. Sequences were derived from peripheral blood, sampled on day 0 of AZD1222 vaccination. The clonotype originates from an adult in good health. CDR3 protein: CASSTTAGGGYEQYF. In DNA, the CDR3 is TGTGCCAGCAGCACGACGGCGGGAGGAGGATACGAGCAGTACTTC.